Listed here are 18 T cell receptor beta chains from one sample, sequenced in a study of cytomegalovirus exposure and HLA in healthy donors. Primers included in the PCR were 60 Vbeta and 13 Jbeta primers. Clones were sequenced by immunoSEQ multiplex PCR, and TCRdb holds only the in-frame ones, with some missing. The data hold 95,000 to 150,000 clones, with 60% to 85% observed a single time. The sample taken for sequencing was PBMCs. These receptors came from a woman under 40 in good health and CMV-seropositive.

The gene calls are TRBV7-2 and TRBJ2-5, with a tentative D call TRBD2 (6 bases). The CDR3 loop spans 14 amino acids. V was trimmed by 5 bases and J by 9 bases, leaving 19 bases between them. The V gene's germline CDR1 is SGHTA and CDR2 FQGNSA. In DNA form, the CDR3 reads TGTGCCAGCAGCCTCGTTGGAGGGGTGGAGGCCCAGTACTTC. Translation: CASSLVGGVEAQYF.

This clone was seen only once. This chain uses TRBV30 with TRBJ2-2; a possible D gene is TRBD2 (5 bases). This CDR3 spans 14 amino acids. V dropped 8 bases and J dropped 7 bases, with 20 bases sitting between them. CDR1 and CDR2 (germline): GTSNPN, SVGIG (reference sequence). CDR3 bases: TGTGCCGCGGACCTACGGGGTTCCGGCGGGGAGCTGTTTTTT. Encoded protein: CAADLRGSGGELFF.

The chain links TRBV13 to TRBJ2-5, with D unresolved. The end of the DNA fits TRBJ2-7 better, so the J call may be wrong. This CDR3 contains 13 residues. Germline CDR1 PRHDT, CDR2 FYEKMQ (reference sequence). The CDR3 nucleotides read TGTGCCAGCAGCTTAGTGGGTGCGAGCGAGCAGTACTTC. Translation gives CASSLVGASEQYF.

The rearrangement uses TRBV4-1 and TRBJ2-7, with TRBD2 matching over 13 bases. Trimming took 4 bases from V and 4 from J; bases not matched to a gene: 1. Germline V gene data show CDR1 as MGHRA and CDR2 as YSYEKL. This CDR3 comprises 14 residues. CDR3 nucleotides: TGCGCCAGCAGCCGGACTAGCGGGGGATACGAGCAGTACTTC. Amino acid sequence: CASSRTSGGYEQYF.

In the case of this clone: Other DNA sequences in the same sample also yield this CDR3. The chain joins TRBV2 to TRBJ2-5; TRBD2 aligns across 8 bases. Unmatched junction bases numbered 0, after V lost 4 bases and J lost 5 bases. Germline V gene data show CDR1 as SNHLY and CDR2 as FYNNEI. The CDR3 is 12 amino acids. In DNA, the CDR3 is TGTGCCAGCAGTGGCGGGGGGGAGACCCAGTACTTC. This sequence encodes CASSGGGETQYF.

The chain links TRBV18 to TRBJ2-7, with 7 bases that match TRBD2. Per the germline V gene, CDR1 is KGHSH and CDR2 is LQKENI. The CDR3 is 17 residues long. J gave up 3 bases and V 0 bases, and 11 bases lay outside the gene matches. This CDR3 reads CASSPPPGRYGDYEQYF. CDR3 DNA: TGTGCCAGCTCACCACCTCCCGGGAGGTACGGGGACTACGAGCAGTACTTC.

This clone was counted only a few times. The same CDR3 can be traced to other DNA sequences in this sample. This chain links TRBV27 with TRBJ1-2; D gene ambiguous. This CDR3 contains 16 residues. Trimming took off 5 bases at V and 0 bases at J, with 16 bases between the two ends. CDR1 and CDR2 (germline): MNHEY, SMNVEV (reference sequence). CDR3 in amino acids: CASSPLNSASNYGYTF. The CDR3 nucleotides read TGTGCCAGCAGTCCTCTAAACAGTGCCTCTAACTATGGCTACACCTTC.

This sequence joins TRBV2 and TRBJ2-2; a possible D gene is TRBD2 (6 bases). V shed 7 bases and J shed 6 bases, with 15 bases lying between them. This CDR3 is built from 14 residues. Germline V gene lookup returns CDR1 SNHLY and CDR2 FYNNEI. The CDR3 nucleotides read TGTGCCAGCATGCAGTCGGGGGTCGCCGGGGAGCTGTTTTTT. This codes for CASMQSGVAGELFF.

This clone was detected only a few times. The genes are TRBV6-1 and TRBJ1-2; 9 bases line up with TRBD1. Trimming cost V 8 bases and J 7 bases; bases outside gene matches: 14. The CDR3 covers 15 residues. Germline CDR1 and CDR2: MNHNS and SASEGT. The CDR3 spells CASLRDRAVLGGYTF. Written as DNA, the CDR3 is TGTGCCAGCCTCCGGGACAGGGCCGTATTGGGTGGCTACACCTTC.

In this sample, this clone turned up a few times. V usage is TRBV7-2 and J usage is TRBJ2-7; 11 bases map to TRBD1. CDR1 is SGHTA, CDR2 FQGNSA, per germline. This CDR3 spans 15 amino acids. The J segment lost 5 bases and the V segment lost 5 bases, leaving 8 bases of the junction unmatched. The CDR3 region is CASSREGQGGNEQYF. The CDR3 nucleotides are TGTGCCAGCAGCCGAGAGGGACAGGGGGGGAACGAGCAGTACTTC.

This chain connects TRBV6-6 to TRBJ1-2; no firm D call. In germline, CDR1 is MNHNY, CDR2 SVGAGI (reference sequence). Trimming took off 0 bases at V and 0 bases at J, with 8 bases between the two ends. This CDR3 is built from 15 residues. CDR3 nucleotides: TGTGCCAGCAGTTACTCGGGAGAGTCTAACTATGGCTACACCTTC. It yields the protein CASSYSGESNYGYTF.

The chain carries TRBV5-1 and TRBJ2-4; 9 nucleotides match TRBD1. Germline CDR1 and CDR2: SGHRS and YFSETQ. Trimming removed 4 bases from V and 5 bases from J; junction bases left unmatched: 4. The CDR3 spans 14 residues. This chain's CDR3 is CASSRRQGENIQYF. CDR3 coding DNA: TGCGCCAGCAGCAGACGACAGGGGGAAAACATTCAGTACTTC.

The chain has TRBV15 and TRBJ1-2; no reliable D call. Trimming removed 1 base from V and 4 bases from J, with 13 bases in between. Per germline, CDR1 LNHNV and CDR2 YYDKDF (reference sequence). The CDR3 length is 15 residues. The CDR3 sequence: CATSRGQDGSYGYTF. In DNA, the CDR3 is TGTGCCACCAGCAGAGGCCAGGATGGTTCCTATGGCTACACCTTC.

This chain connects TRBV5-1 to TRBJ2-3; D possibly corresponds to TRBD1 (6 bases). Trimming removed 4 bases at V and 1 base at J, with 7 bases between. Germline CDR1 is SGHRS and CDR2 is YFSETQ. The CDR3 runs to 13 residues. The CDR3 coding sequence is TGCGCCAGCAGCGGGGGCGGCACAGATACGCAGTATTTT. Residues: CASSGGGTDTQYF. Supplemented by reference TRBV5-1 and TRBJ2-3, the full variable domain reads KAGVTQTPRYLIKTRGQQVTLSCSPISGHRSVSWYQQTPGQGLQFLFEYFSETQRNKGNFPGRFSGRQFSNSRSEMNVSTLELGDSALYLCASSGGGTDTQYFGPGTRLTVL.

This clone was seen a few times. The CDR3: CASSDRGDCQPQHF. The CDR3 region has the DNA TGCGCCAGCAGTGACCGCGGGGATTGCCAGCCCCAGCATTTT. The chain employs TRBV10-1 and TRBJ1-5; D not resolved. With 3 bases removed from V and 7 bases from J, the gap between germline ends came to 13 bases. CDR1 is WNHNN, CDR2 SYGVQD, per germline (reference sequence). The CDR3 loop spans 14 amino acids.

The gene calls are TRBV14 and TRBJ1-6; D may be TRBD1 (5 bases). Trimming stripped 2 bases from V and 10 bases from J, with 12 bases between. The CDR3 is 14 residues long. In germline, CDR1 is SGHDN, CDR2 FVKESK. The CDR3 DNA reads TGTGCCAGCAGCCAAACGGTGGGGCTCTCACCCCTCCACTTT. Protein sequence: CASSQTVGLSPLHF.

The gene calls are TRBV5-1 and TRBJ2-2, with 7 bases identical to TRBD1. The germline gives CDR1 SGHRS, CDR2 YFSETQ. The ends lost 3 bases at V and 1 base at J; junction bases unmatched: 3. The CDR3 length is 15 residues. This chain's CDR3 is CASSSWTGNTGELFF. DNA for the CDR3: TGCGCCAGCAGCTCCTGGACAGGGAACACCGGGGAGCTGTTTTTT. The full variable domain, completed using reference TRBV5-1 and TRBJ2-2, is KAGVTQTPRYLIKTRGQQVTLSCSPISGHRSVSWYQQTPGQGLQFLFEYFSETQRNKGNFPGRFSGRQFSNSRSEMNVSTLELGDSALYLCASSSWTGNTGELFFGEGSRLTVL.

The genes are TRBV28 and TRBJ1-6; possible D gene TRBD1, 6 bases. Germline CDR1 is MDHEN and CDR2 is SYDVKM. V dropped 5 bases and J dropped 13 bases, with 12 bases sitting between them. CDR3 length: 12 amino acids. CDR3 sequence reads: CASSRNQGPLHF. The CDR3 DNA sequence: TGTGCCAGCAGTAGAAACCAGGGGCCCCTCCACTTT.